This TCR beta chain was sequenced in a study of T cell changes during pregnancy in multiple sclerosis. Clones were sequenced by immunoSEQ multiplex PCR, and TCRdb holds only the in-frame ones, with some missing. The sample lists approximately 70,000 clones, over 80% occurring once. Germline CDR1 reads SGHTA; CDR2 reads FQGNSA. This CDR3 contains 15 residues. V shed 3 bases and J 0 bases; nucleotides not matched to a gene: 1. This chain uses TRBV7-2 with TRBJ2-1, with 8 positions matching TRBD2. Sequencing was performed on CD4+ T cells from peripheral blood mononuclear cells, taken before pregnancy. This sequence was found in a female donor with multiple sclerosis, enrolled in a pregnancy study. CDR3 loop: CASSFTSGSYNEQFF. The CDR3 DNA follows: TGTGCCAGCAGCTTTACTAGCGGCTCCTACAATGAGCAGTTCTTC.